This is a list of T cell receptor beta chains from one sample in a study of cytomegalovirus exposure and HLA in healthy donors. Using immunoSEQ multiplex PCR, the repertoire was profiled, and TCRdb retains in-frame clones only, with some absent. The data contain fewer than 200,000 clones, about 79% of them seen just once; the ten biggest clones take up 0.95% to 1.5%. The sequencing sample was made of PBMCs. These receptors all come from a girl aged 2-9 years in good health and CMV-seropositive. CDR3s include the opening cysteine and the closing phenylalanine or tryptophan. D genes are given only for firm matches. Clone size is not always given. Where it is, it says once, few, many or a class for expanded clones.

>TRBD1|TRBV9|.|TRBJ2-1
CASSVELGGYEQFF
TGTGCCAGCAGCGTAGAGCTAGGGGGCTATGAGCAGTTCTTC
>.|TRBV28|once|TRBJ1-2
CASSILTGQFGYTF
TGTGCCAGCAGTATCCTAACAGGGCAGTTTGGCTACACCTTC
>.|TRBV7-3|.|TRBJ1-1
CASSPDMNTEAFF
TGTGCCAGCAGCCCGGACATGAACACTGAAGCTTTCTTT
>TRBD1|TRBV4-2|once|TRBJ2-1
CASSQEGQPYNEQFF
TGTGCCAGCAGCCAAGAGGGACAGCCCTACAATGAGCAGTTCTTC
>TRBD1|TRBV28|once|TRBJ1-5
CASSKQGNQPQHF
TGTGCCAGCAGCAAACAGGGGAATCAGCCCCAGCATTTT
>TRBD2|TRBV5-6|few|TRBJ2-2
CASSFSGRTGELFF
TGTGCCAGCAGCTTTAGCGGGAGGACCGGGGAGCTGTTTTTT
>.|TRBV6-5|few|TRBJ1-2
CASTAGGGYTF
TGTGCCAGCACCGCGGGGGGTGGCTACACCTTC
>.|TRBV2|.|TRBJ2-4
CASSPRGGAGVGNIQYF
TGTGCCAGCAGTCCCCGTGGGGGGGCGGGGGTAGGAAACATTCAGTACTTC
>.|TRBV11-3|few|TRBJ1-1
CASSLVPQSMNTEAFF
TGTGCCAGCAGCTTAGTTCCACAGTCTATGAACACTGAAGCTTTCTTT
>.|TRBV9|.|TRBJ1-1
CASSGPSGGTEAFF
TGTGCCAGCAGCGGGCCCTCGGGGGGCACTGAAGCTTTCTTT
>TRBD1|TRBV6-1|.|TRBJ2-7
CASSEVGNDWRQGFYEQYF
TGTGCCAGCAGTGAAGTGGGTAACGACTGGAGACAGGGGTTCTACGAGCAGTACTTC
>TRBD1|TRBV29-1|once|TRBJ2-1
CSVRRTGGNEQFF
TGCAGCGTTAGGAGGACAGGGGGTAATGAGCAGTTCTTC
>.|TRBV7-8|once|TRBJ2-3
CASSFRTVKSTDTQYF
TGTGCCAGCAGCTTTCGGACAGTCAAAAGCACAGATACGCAGTATTTT
>TRBD1|TRBV30|.|TRBJ1-5
CAWDTGGNQPQHF
TGTGCCTGGGATACAGGGGGCAATCAGCCCCAGCATTTT